These 32 T cell receptor beta chains share one sample of origin, sequenced in a study of tumor and adjacent non-tumor tissue in lung cancer. The template was RNA from unsorted bulk tissue. A modified ARM-PCR protocol with three rounds of nested PCR amplified TCRbeta. TCRdb independently ran MiXCR on the multiplex PCR reads; one entry per CDR3 protein. Of just over 200,000 distinct CDR3 sequences in the sample, around 71% were seen once. The sequenced sample consisted of lung tumor tissue. The receptors were gathered from a man aged 60 to 75 with non-small cell lung cancer.

In the case of this clonotype: Lacking the conserved final phenylalanine or tryptophan, this CDR3 likely reflects a read error. V gene TRBV12-3 or TRBV12-4 combines with J gene TRBJ2-1, with TRBD2 matching 7 bases. V gave up 7 bases and J gave up 7 bases; unmatched junction bases: 7. This CDR3 has 13 residues. The CDR3 is CASIRVGGNEQFS. The CDR3 bases are TGTGCCAGCATCAGAGTGGGGGGGAATGAGCAGTTCTCC.

This chain's CDR3 is CSARDESGKEQYF. The CDR3 DNA reads as TGCAGTGCTAGAGACGAGTCAGGGAAAGAGCAGTACTTC. The rearrangement joins TRBV20-1 to TRBJ2-7; D possibly corresponds to TRBD1 (5 bases). CDR1 and CDR2 (germline): DFQATT, SNEGSKA (reference sequence). Trimming shortened V by 0 bases and J by 7 bases, and 13 bases separated the two germline ends. The CDR3 consists of 13 residues.

For this clonotype: Just one base apart from a much larger clone, this may be a read error. The CDR3 ends on some other residue instead of the conserved phenylalanine or tryptophan, so this is likely a read error. The chain recombines TRBV20-1 with TRBJ2-1; TRBD1 might be the D (5 bases). The CDR3 extends over 10 amino acids. In germline, CDR1 is DFQATT, CDR2 SNEGSKA (reference sequence). Trimming removed 6 bases at V and 8 bases at J, with 8 bases between. The CDR3 protein is CSAHRHEQFL. In DNA form, the CDR3 reads TGCAGTGCCCACAGGCATGAGCAGTTCTTA.

On this clonotype itself: Likely a read error: the CDR3 ends without its conserved phenylalanine or tryptophan. The chain recombines TRBV11-3 with TRBJ2-3; TRBD2 agrees at 12 bases. The CDR3 has 16 residues. Germline V gene sequence: CDR1 SGHNT, CDR2 YENEEA. V was pared by 6 bases and J by 1 base, with 5 bases of the junction left unmatched. The CDR3 protein is CASSLLAGGRTDTQYC. The CDR3 DNA reads as TGTGCCAGCAGTTTACTAGCGGGGGGCCGCACAGATACGCAGTATTGT.

In this sample, this clonotype turned up many times. The V gene is TRBV20-1, the J gene TRBJ2-7; 7 bases fit TRBD1. The junction had 9 bases not matched to a gene; V was cut back by 3 bases and J by 4 bases. This CDR3 region has 14 residues. Germline CDR1 DFQATT, CDR2 SNEGSKA (reference sequence). CDR3 coding DNA: TGCAGTGCTAGTAGAACAGGGGTTTTGTACGAGCAGTACTTC. Encoded protein: CSASRTGVLYEQYF.

V usage is TRBV12-3 or TRBV12-4 and J usage is TRBJ1-1, with unresolved D. The CDR3 is 14 amino acids. Trimming took 9 bases from V and 5 from J, leaving 19 bases between them. CDR3 sequence reads: CASTTREGWTEAFF. Written as DNA, the CDR3 is TGTGCCAGTACTACAAGGGAGGGCTGGACTGAAGCTTTCTTT.

A few counts support this clonotype. This sequence joins TRBV13 and TRBJ2-3; 7 bases map to TRBD1. With 5 bases clipped from V and 1 base from J, the junction kept 12 bases outside the gene matches. CDR1 and CDR2 (germline): PRHDT, FYEKMQ (reference sequence). There are 17 residues in the CDR3. The CDR3, as DNA: TGTGCCAGCAGCCCTACCCTCTTCGGGACAGGCACAGATACGCAGTATTTT. Encoded protein: CASSPTLFGTGTDTQYF. The complete variable domain, with remaining parts taken from reference TRBV13 and TRBJ2-3, reads AAGVIQSPRHLIKEKRETATLKCYPIPRHDTVYWYQQGPGQDPQFLISFYEKMQSDKGSIPDRFSAQQFSDYHSELNMSSLELGDSALYFCASSPTLFGTGTDTQYFGPGTRLTVL.

The J gene is TRBJ2-2, the V gene TRBV29-1; 10 bases agree with TRBD1. CDR3 length: 14 amino acids. V lost 7 bases and J lost 8; bases outside the gene matches: 10. Germline CDR1 and CDR2: SQVTM and ANQGSEA. The CDR3 is CSGLGTGVSGELFF. The CDR3 DNA sequence: TGCAGCGGGCTTGGGACAGGGGTCTCAGGGGAGCTGTTTTTT.

Turning to this clonotype: One end of the junction fails to match germline, which may point to a read error. The chain employs TRBV20-1 and TRBJ1-1; D uncertain. CDR3 size: 14 residues. The germline gives CDR1 DFQATT, CDR2 SNEGSKA (reference sequence). CDR3 nucleotide sequence: TGCGGTGCTTTCACCTGGACCTTGAACACTGAAGCTTTCTTT. It codes for CGAFTWTLNTEAFF.

The sample holds many counts of this clonotype. This chain links TRBV20-1 with TRBJ2-6; 7 nucleotides agree with TRBD1. The CDR3 covers 18 residues. With V trimmed by 6 bases and J by 4 bases, 18 bases remained unmatched. Germline V gene sequence: CDR1 DFQATT, CDR2 SNEGSKA (reference sequence). CDR3 sequence: CSAPLGTQGVRGANVLTF. In DNA, the CDR3 is TGCAGTGCCCCTTTGGGGACGCAGGGGGTGCGAGGGGCCAACGTCCTGACTTTC.

Notes on this clonotype: The conserved phenylalanine or tryptophan normally closing the CDR3 is absent here, so this likely arose from a read error. This rearrangement joins TRBV4-3 to TRBJ2-3; 10 bases are a match to TRBD1. The length of the CDR3 is 15 residues. The germline gives CDR1 LGHNA, CDR2 YSLEER. This CDR3 is CASGQGQGQSDTQYL. The CDR3 nucleotides read TGCGCCAGCGGCCAGGGACAGGGGCAGTCAGATACGCAGTATTTG.

This clonotype has ten or more counts. The chain links TRBV20-1 to TRBJ2-3; D tentatively fits TRBD1 or TRBD2 (5 bases each). The V and J ends lost 3 bases and 3 bases respectively, with 7 bases between them. Germline CDR1 is DFQATT and CDR2 is SNEGSKA (reference sequence). This CDR3 is built from 12 residues. CDR3 loop: CSASGGTDTQYF. CDR3 DNA sequence: TGCAGTGCTAGTGGGGGAACAGATACGCAGTATTTT.

Concerning this clonotype: The junction and the germline gene differ at one end; a read error may be behind it. J is TRBJ1-3 and V is TRBV20-1; D perhaps matches TRBD1 (6 bases). The germline V gene encodes CDR1 DFQATT and CDR2 SNEGSKA (reference sequence). The CDR3 has 15 residues. The DNA of the CDR3 is TGCAGTTGTGACAAGGGGGGAATCTTTGGAAACACTATATATTTT. This translates into CSCDKGGIFGNTIYF.

This clonotype qualifies as medium-sized. V and J are TRBV11-3 and TRBJ2-5; 9 bases align to TRBD2. CDR1 and CDR2 (germline): SGHNT, YENEEA. Losses at the gene ends were 1 base for V and 1 base for J; bases not matched to a gene: 7. The CDR3 has 17 amino acids. The CDR3 DNA reads as TGTGCCAGCAGCTTAGGGTCCAGCGGGGGGTCCCAAGAGACCCAGTACTTC. Translating gives CASSLGSSGGSQETQYF.

This clonotype came up many times. This chain joins TRBV29-1 and TRBJ2-1, with TRBD2 matching 7 bases. The V gene's germline CDR1 is SQVTM and CDR2 ANQGSEA. V lost 6 bases to trimming and J lost 6 bases; unmatched junction nucleotides: 8. This CDR3 comprises 13 residues. CDR3 sequence reads: CSVERWEGNEQFF. CDR3 coding DNA: TGCAGCGTCGAGAGGTGGGAGGGCAATGAGCAGTTCTTC.

With regard to this clonotype: Relative to the germline gene, one junction end is altered; a read error may explain this. The chain has TRBV11-1 and TRBJ2-1; TRBD2 aligns across 11 bases. CDR3 length: 17 amino acids. Germline V CDR1 and CDR2: SGHAT, FQDESV (reference sequence). The DNA of the CDR3 is TGTGTCAGCAGCCTATCTCGGCTAGCGGGAGGCAACAATGATCAGTTCTTC. It yields the protein CVSSLSRLAGGNNDQFF.

On this clonotype itself: Since a much larger clone is just one base distant, this may be a read error. This chain uses TRBV4-2 with TRBJ2-3; the D is unclear. The CDR3 loop spans 17 amino acids. CDR1 is LGHNA and CDR2 is YNFKEQ in the germline V gene. Written as DNA, the CDR3 is TGTGTCAGCAGCCAACTTAAGACTGGGTCCTCGACAGATACGCAGTATTTT. Translation: CVSSQLKTGSSTDTQYF.

The chain combines TRBV20-1 with TRBJ2-7, with 11 bases fitting TRBD1. The junction had 9 bases not matched to a gene; V was cut back by 6 bases and J by 5 bases. The germline gives CDR1 DFQATT, CDR2 SNEGSKA (reference sequence). The CDR3 has 14 residues. The CDR3 loop reads CSALPGTGGDEQYF. CDR3 in DNA: TGCAGTGCCCTCCCCGGGACAGGGGGTGACGAGCAGTACTTC.

This clonotype occurred many times. V is TRBV5-4 and J is TRBJ2-5, with 12 positions matching TRBD1. The CDR3 is made up of 16 amino acids. V trimming: 4 bases; J trimming: 4 bases; junction bases outside the gene matches: 8. The germline V gene has CDR1 SGHNT and CDR2 YYREEE (reference sequence). The CDR3 sequence: CASSKGDRGRRETQYF. CDR3 coding DNA: TGTGCCAGCAGCAAAGGGGACAGGGGGCGCCGAGAGACCCAGTACTTC. The full variable domain, rest sourced from reference TRBV5-4 and TRBJ2-5, is ETGVTQSPTHLIKTRGQQVTLRCSSQSGHNTVSWYQQALGQGPQFIFQYYREEENGRGNFPPRFSGLQFPNYSSELNVNALELDDSALYLCASSKGDRGRRETQYFGPGTRLLVL.

This clonotype was found many times. The J gene is TRBJ2-5, the V gene TRBV6-1; TRBD1 or TRBD2 may be the D gene (6 bases each). This CDR3 contains 13 residues. The ends were cut back, 7 bases at V and 2 bases at J, with 11 bases in the middle. Germline V gives CDR1 MNHNS, CDR2 SASEGT. The CDR3 sequence is CASTEGGQETQYF. In DNA form, the CDR3 reads TGTGCCAGCACCGAGGGGGGTCAAGAGACCCAGTACTTC.

Note on this clonotype: An end of the junction does not agree with germline; a read error may underlie this. V usage is TRBV29-1 and J usage is TRBJ1-2; D remains ambiguous. The CDR3 spans 13 residues. CDR1 and CDR2 (germline): SQVTM, ANQGSEA. The CDR3 region is CGVEFAAGYGYTF. CDR3 DNA: TGCGGCGTTGAGTTTGCCGCCGGCTATGGCTACACCTTC.

Regarding this clonotype: A much larger clonotype is one base distant, so this may be a read error. The V call is TRBV13, the J call TRBJ1-1; D is unresolved. Per germline, CDR1 PRHDT and CDR2 FYEKMQ (reference sequence). The CDR3 consists of 14 residues. The CDR3 region is CASSPPTARAEALF. In DNA, the CDR3 is TGTGCCAGCAGCCCCCCGACCGCTCGCGCTGAAGCTCTCTTT. The entire variable domain, with the rest obtained from reference TRBV13 and TRBJ1-1, is as follows: AAGVIQSPRHLIKEKRETATLKCYPIPRHDTVYWYQQGPGQDPQFLISFYEKMQSDKGSIPDRFSAQQFSDYHSELNMSSLELGDSALYFCASSPPTARAEALFGQGTRLTVV.

As to this clonotype: In this CDR3 the conserved last residue, phenylalanine or tryptophan, is missing, so a read error is likely. V is TRBV20-1 and J is TRBJ2-7; 7 bases match TRBD1. Germline V gives CDR1 DFQATT, CDR2 SNEGSKA (reference sequence). The CDR3 totals 13 residues. Trimming removed 4 bases from V and 6 bases from J; junction bases left unmatched: 9. DNA for the CDR3: TGCAGTGCTAAAGTGACAGGGCTTGGCGAGCAGTACATC. Residues: CSAKVTGLGEQYI.

As concerns this clonotype: The junction differs from germline at one of its ends, possibly a read error. J is TRBJ2-6 and V is TRBV11-2; no clear D. The V gene's germline CDR1 is SGHAT and CDR2 FQNNGV. This CDR3 contains 14 residues. The CDR3 DNA reads as TGTGCCAGCAGTCTTATCTCTGGGGTCAACGTCCCGAATTTC. This translates into CASSLISGVNVPNF.

In its sample, this clonotype was seen many times. CDR3 bases: TGTGCCAGCAGACCGACGGTGGGCACTGAAGCTTTCTTT. This codes for CASRPTVGTEAFF. The chain joins TRBV6-5 to TRBJ1-1; D is ambiguous. CDR3 length equals 13 residues. V lost 6 bases to trimming and J lost 4 bases, with 12 bases between them. Germline-derived CDR1 and CDR2 are MNHEY and SVGAGI.

A remark on this clonotype: One junction end disagrees with the germline gene, perhaps due to a read error. The V gene is TRBV20-1, the J gene TRBJ2-7; D is ambiguous. Germline CDR1 DFQATT, CDR2 SNEGSKA (reference sequence). This CDR3 comprises 13 residues. The CDR3 is CSARTVNSYKHYF. The CDR3 DNA sequence: TGCAGTGCTAGGACGGTAAACTCCTACAAGCACTACTTC.

As to this clonotype: A junction end diverges from the germline sequence, so it may reflect a read error. The chain is built from TRBV6-1 and TRBJ1-5; the D is unclear. This CDR3 spans 16 amino acids. Germline-derived CDR1 and CDR2 are MNHNS and SASEGT. CDR3 region: CATNEWVMTGNQPKHF. Written as DNA, the CDR3 is TGTGCCACCAATGAATGGGTGATGACGGGTAATCAGCCCAAGCATTTT.

Note on this clonotype: At one of its ends the junction is not consistent with the germline gene, which may arise from a read error. The chain uses TRBV11-2 and TRBJ2-1; TRBD2 agrees at 15 bases. The germline V gene has CDR1 SGHAT and CDR2 FQNNGV. The CDR3 has 14 residues. Here the CDR3 DNA reads TGTGCCAGGAGCTCCGGACTAGCGGGGGGGCCGCATTTCTTC. Translating gives CARSSGLAGGPHFF.

Concerning this clonotype itself: A clone one base away is much larger, so this may be a read error. The chain employs TRBV29-1 and TRBJ1-2; the D is unclear. The CDR3 length is 13 residues. Germline CDR1 and CDR2: SQVTM and ANQGSEA. V lost 7 bases and J lost 4, with 16 bases in between. CDR3 amino acids: CSASPRAGYGYTF. The CDR3 coding sequence is TGCAGCGCTTCACCTCGCGCCGGCTATGGCTACACCTTC.

In its sample, this clonotype was seen many times. The V call is TRBV6-1, the J call TRBJ1-1, with a possible D match to TRBD1 (6 bases). The V gene's germline CDR1 is MNHNS and CDR2 SASEGT. The length of the CDR3 is 13 residues. V shed 7 bases and J shed 1 base, with 10 bases lying between them. The CDR3 is CASIETGNTEAFF. In DNA, the CDR3 is TGTGCCAGCATAGAGACAGGGAACACTGAAGCTTTCTTT.

A word on this clonotype: A much more abundant neighbour one base away suggests this may be a read error. The chain combines TRBV29-1 with TRBJ2-4, with D unresolved. Germline V gene sequence: CDR1 SQVTM, CDR2 ANQGSEA. The CDR3 loop spans 14 amino acids. The chain's CDR3 is CGVAPGVAKNIQYF. CDR3 nucleotides: TGCGGCGTGGCCCCGGGTGTAGCCAAAAACATTCAGTACTTC. Looking up the rest from reference TRBV29-1 and TRBJ2-4 gives the full variable domain: SAVISQKPSRDICQRGTSLTIQCQVDSQVTMMFWYRQQPGQSLTLIATANQGSEATYESGFVIDKFPISRPNLTFSTLTVSNMSPEDSSIYLCGVAPGVAKNIQYFGAGTRLSVL.

About this clonotype: One junction end disagrees with the germline gene, perhaps due to a read error. The chain recombines TRBV11-3 with TRBJ2-1; 8 nucleotides line up with TRBD2. CDR3 length: 19 residues. Germline CDR1 reads SGHNT; CDR2 reads YENEEA. The DNA of the CDR3 is TGTGCCAACAGCTTAGACCGTACCCGTAACGGGAGGGCCTACAATGAGCAGTTCTTC. Residues: CANSLDRTRNGRAYNEQFF.